This TCR beta chain derives from a study of vaccination effects on CD4 cells after COVID-19. Study findings and constraints: The study found marked clonal contraction of infection- and vaccine-induced clones late after vaccination.

Regarding this clone: Its antigen remains unknown.

ViraFEST expansion of antigen-specific CD4+ T cells with viral peptide pools preceded sequencing. Following a 10-day culture, CD4+ T cells were purified. Previously uninfected by SARS-CoV-2, the vaccine recipients also showed negative nucleocapsid antibodies. Assay: immunoSEQ multiplex PCR; the TCRdb copy retains only in-frame clones and omits some. The data contain over 25,000 clones, approximately 76% of them singletons. The CDR3 loop spans 16 amino acids. Trimming took off 7 bases at V and 1 base at J, with 20 bases between the two ends. The germline gives CDR1 MNHNY, CDR2 SVGAGI (reference sequence).

V usage is TRBV6-6 and J usage is TRBJ2-7; no definite D call. Sequencing was performed on CD4+ T cells from PBMCs cultured with SARS-CoV-2 spike peptides, taken before COVID-19 vaccination. The sequence was collected from a human donor who received a COVID-19 vaccine. CDR3 amino acids: CASTSRVGLRSYEQYF. CDR3 nucleotides: TGTGCCAGCACATCAAGGGTGGGGTTAAGGTCCTACGAGCAGTACTTC.